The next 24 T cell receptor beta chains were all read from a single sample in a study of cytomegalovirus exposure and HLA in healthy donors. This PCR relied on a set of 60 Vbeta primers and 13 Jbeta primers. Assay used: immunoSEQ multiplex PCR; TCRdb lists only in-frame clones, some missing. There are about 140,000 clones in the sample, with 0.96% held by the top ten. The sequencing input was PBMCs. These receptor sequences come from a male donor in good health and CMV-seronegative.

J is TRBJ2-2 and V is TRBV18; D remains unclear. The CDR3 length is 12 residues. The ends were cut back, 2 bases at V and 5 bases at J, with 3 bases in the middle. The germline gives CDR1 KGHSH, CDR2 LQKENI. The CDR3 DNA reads TGTGCCAGCTCACCAGCGACCGGGGAGCTGTTTTTT. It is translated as CASSPATGELFF.

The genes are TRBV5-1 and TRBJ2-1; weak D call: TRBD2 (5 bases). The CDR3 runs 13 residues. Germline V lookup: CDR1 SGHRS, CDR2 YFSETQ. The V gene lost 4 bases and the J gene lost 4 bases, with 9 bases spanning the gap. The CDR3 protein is CASSGADYNEQFF. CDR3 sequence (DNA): TGCGCCAGCAGCGGAGCGGATTACAATGAGCAGTTCTTC.

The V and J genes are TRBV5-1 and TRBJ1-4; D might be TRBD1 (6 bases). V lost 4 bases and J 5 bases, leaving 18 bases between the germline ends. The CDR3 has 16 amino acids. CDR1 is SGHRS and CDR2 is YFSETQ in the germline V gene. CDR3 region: CASSVQGSGSNEKLFF. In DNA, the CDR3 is TGCGCCAGCAGCGTACAGGGTTCTGGCTCCAATGAAAAACTGTTTTTT.

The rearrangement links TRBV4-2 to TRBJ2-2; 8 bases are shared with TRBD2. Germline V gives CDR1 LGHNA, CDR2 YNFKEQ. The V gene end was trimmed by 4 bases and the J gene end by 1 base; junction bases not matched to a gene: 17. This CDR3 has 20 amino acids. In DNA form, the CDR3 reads TGTGCCAGCAGCCTCCCCGTGGTAGCGGGGAGCCCAAAGAACACCGGGGAGCTGTTTTTT. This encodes CASSLPVVAGSPKNTGELFF.

The CDR3 loop reads CASSLTASRNSPLHF. CDR3 DNA: TGTGCCAGCAGCTTGACGGCCAGCAGGAATTCACCCCTCCACTTT. The rearrangement uses TRBV5-6 and TRBJ1-6; D call uncertain. V lost 1 base, J lost 7 bases, and 12 bases lay in between. CDR1 is SGHDT and CDR2 is YYEEEE in the germline V gene. CDR3 size: 15 residues.

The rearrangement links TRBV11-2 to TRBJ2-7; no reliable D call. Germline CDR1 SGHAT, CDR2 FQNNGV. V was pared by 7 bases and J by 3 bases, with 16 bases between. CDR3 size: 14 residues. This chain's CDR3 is CASTEVFTGYEQYF. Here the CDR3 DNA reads TGTGCCAGCACCGAGGTCTTTACGGGCTACGAGCAGTACTTC. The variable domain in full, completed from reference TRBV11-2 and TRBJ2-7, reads EAGVAQSPRYKIIEKRQSVAFWCNPISGHATLYWYQQILGQGPKLLIQFQNNGVVDDSQLPKDRFSAERLKGVDSTLKIQPAKLEDSAVYLCASTEVFTGYEQYFGPGTRLTVT.

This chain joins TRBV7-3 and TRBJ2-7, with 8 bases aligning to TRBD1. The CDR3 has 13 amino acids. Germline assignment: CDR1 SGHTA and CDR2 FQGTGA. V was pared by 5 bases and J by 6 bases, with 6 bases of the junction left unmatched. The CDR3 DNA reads TGTGCCAGCAGCGCCGGGACAGGATCCGAGCAGTACTTC. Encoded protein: CASSAGTGSEQYF.

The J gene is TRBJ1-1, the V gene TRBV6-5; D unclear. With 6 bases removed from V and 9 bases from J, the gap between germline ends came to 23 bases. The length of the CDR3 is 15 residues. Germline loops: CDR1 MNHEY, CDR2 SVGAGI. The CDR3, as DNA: TGTGCCAGCAGCGTAACGGGTTTTGCGGGGTTTAAAGCTTTCTTT. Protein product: CASSVTGFAGFKAFF.

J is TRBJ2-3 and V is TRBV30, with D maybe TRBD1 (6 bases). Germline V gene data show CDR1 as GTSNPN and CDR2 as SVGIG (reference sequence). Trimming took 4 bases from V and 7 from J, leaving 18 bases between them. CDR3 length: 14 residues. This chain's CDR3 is CAWKRDTVLNTQYF. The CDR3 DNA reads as TGTGCCTGGAAACGGGACACCGTTTTGAATACGCAGTATTTT.

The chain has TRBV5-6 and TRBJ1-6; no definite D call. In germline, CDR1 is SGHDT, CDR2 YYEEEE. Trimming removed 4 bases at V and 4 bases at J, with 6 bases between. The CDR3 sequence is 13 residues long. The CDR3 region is CASSAAYNSPLHF. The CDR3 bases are TGTGCCAGCAGCGCGGCTTATAATTCACCCCTCCACTTT.

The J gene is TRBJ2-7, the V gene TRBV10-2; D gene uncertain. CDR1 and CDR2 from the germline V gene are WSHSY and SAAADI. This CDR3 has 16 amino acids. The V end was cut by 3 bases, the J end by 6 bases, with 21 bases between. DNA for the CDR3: TGCGCCAGCAGTGAATGGGCTCAACTCCTCCCCGGCGAGCAGTACTTC. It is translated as CASSEWAQLLPGEQYF.

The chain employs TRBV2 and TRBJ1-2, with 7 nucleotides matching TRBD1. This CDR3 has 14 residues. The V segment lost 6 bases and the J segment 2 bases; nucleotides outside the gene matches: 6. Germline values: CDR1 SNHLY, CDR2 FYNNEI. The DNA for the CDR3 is TGTGCCAGCAGGCCGGGACAGACAAACTATGGCTACACCTTC. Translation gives CASRPGQTNYGYTF.

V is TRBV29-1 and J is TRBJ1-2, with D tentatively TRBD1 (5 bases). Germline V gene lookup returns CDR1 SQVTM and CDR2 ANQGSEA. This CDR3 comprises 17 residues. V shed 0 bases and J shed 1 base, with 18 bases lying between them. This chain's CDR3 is CSVEESRRVGVNYGYTF. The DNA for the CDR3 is TGCAGCGTTGAAGAGAGTAGGAGGGTGGGGGTTAACTATGGCTACACCTTC.

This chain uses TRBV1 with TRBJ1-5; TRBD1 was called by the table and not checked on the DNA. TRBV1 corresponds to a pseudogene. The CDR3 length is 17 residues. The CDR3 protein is CTSSDCLAGKRNQPQHF. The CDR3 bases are TGCACCAGCAGCGATTGTTTGGCAGGGAAAAGAAATCAGCCCCAGCATTTT.

The CDR3 loop is CASSQVPGRTEAFF. CDR3 nucleotides: TGCGCCAGCAGCCAAGTGCCAGGGAGGACTGAAGCTTTCTTT. This chain joins TRBV4-3 and TRBJ1-1; D possibly corresponds to TRBD1 (5 bases). V lost 1 base, J lost 5 bases, and 11 bases lay in between. Germline V gene data show CDR1 as LGHNA and CDR2 as YSLEER. This CDR3 region has 14 residues.

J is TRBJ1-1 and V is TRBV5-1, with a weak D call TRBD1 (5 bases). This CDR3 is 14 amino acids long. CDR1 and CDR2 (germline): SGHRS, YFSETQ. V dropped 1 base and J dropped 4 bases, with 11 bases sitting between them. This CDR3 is CASSLHQGTTEAFF. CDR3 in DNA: TGCGCCAGCAGCTTGCACCAGGGCACCACTGAAGCTTTCTTT.

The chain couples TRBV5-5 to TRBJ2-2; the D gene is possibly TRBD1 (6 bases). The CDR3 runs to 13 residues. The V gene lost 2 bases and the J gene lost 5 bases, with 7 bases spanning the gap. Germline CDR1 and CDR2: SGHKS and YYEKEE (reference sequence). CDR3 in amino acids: CASSFGQTGELFF. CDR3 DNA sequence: TGTGCCAGCAGCTTCGGACAGACCGGGGAGCTGTTTTTT.

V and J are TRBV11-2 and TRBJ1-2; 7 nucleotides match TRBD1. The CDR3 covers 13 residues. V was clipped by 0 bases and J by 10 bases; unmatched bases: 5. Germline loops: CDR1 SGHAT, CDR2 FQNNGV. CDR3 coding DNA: TGTGCCAGCAGCTTAGATGGGGACAGACCCTACACCTTC. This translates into CASSLDGDRPYTF.

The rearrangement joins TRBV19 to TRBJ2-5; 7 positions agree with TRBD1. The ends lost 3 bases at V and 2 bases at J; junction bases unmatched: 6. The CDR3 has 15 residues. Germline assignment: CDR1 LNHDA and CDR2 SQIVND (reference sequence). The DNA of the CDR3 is TGTGCCAGTAGTATTCGACAGGGTCCACAAGAGACCCAGTACTTC. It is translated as CASSIRQGPQETQYF. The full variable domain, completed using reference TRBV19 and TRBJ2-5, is DGGITQSPKYLFRKEGQNVTLSCEQNLNHDAMYWYRQDPGQGLRLIYYSQIVNDFQKGDIAEGYSVSREKKESFPLTVTSAQKNPTAFYLCASSIRQGPQETQYFGPGTRLLVL.

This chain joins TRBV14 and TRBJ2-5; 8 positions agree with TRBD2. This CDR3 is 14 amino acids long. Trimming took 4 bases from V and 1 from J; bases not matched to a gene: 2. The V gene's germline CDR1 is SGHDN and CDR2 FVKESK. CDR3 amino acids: CASSRLAGQETQYF. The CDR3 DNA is TGTGCCAGCAGCCGCCTAGCGGGCCAAGAGACCCAGTACTTC.

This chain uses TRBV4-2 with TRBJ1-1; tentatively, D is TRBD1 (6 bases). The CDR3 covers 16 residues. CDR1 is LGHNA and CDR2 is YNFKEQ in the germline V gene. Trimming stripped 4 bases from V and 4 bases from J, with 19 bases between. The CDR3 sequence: CASSPSLGRGGTEAFF. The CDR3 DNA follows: TGTGCCAGCAGCCCGTCGTTGGGTCGAGGGGGCACTGAAGCTTTCTTT.

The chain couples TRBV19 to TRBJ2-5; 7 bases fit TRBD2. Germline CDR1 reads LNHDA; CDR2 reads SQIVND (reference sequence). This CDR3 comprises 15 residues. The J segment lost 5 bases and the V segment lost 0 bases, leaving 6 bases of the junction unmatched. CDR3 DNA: TGTGCCAGTAGTATAGAAGCGGGACTGCACGAGACCCAGTACTTC. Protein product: CASSIEAGLHETQYF.

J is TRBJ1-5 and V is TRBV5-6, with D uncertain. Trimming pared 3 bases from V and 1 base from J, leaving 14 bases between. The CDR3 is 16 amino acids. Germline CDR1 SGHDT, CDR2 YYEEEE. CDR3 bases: TGTGCCAGCAGCTCCTGGGCGGGAGCAAGCAATCAGCCCCAGCATTTT. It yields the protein CASSSWAGASNQPQHF.

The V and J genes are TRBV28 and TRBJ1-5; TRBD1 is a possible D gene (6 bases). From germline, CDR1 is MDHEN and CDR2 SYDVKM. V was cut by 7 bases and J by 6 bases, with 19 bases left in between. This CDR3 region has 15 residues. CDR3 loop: CASNDVGGAFQPQHF. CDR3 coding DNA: TGTGCCAGCAACGATGTGGGGGGGGCATTTCAGCCCCAGCATTTT.